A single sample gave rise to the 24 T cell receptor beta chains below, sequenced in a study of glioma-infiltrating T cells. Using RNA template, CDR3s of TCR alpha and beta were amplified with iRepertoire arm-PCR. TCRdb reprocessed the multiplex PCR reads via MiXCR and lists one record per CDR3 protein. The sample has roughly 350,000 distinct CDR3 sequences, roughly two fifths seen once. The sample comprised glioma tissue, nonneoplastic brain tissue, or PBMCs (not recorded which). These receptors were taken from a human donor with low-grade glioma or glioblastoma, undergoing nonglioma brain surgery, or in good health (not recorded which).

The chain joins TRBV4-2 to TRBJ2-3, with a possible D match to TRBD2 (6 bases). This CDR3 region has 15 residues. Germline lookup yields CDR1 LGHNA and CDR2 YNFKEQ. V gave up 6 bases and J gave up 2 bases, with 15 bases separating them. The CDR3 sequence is CASRQRGLFTDTQYF. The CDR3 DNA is TGTGCCAGCAGACAGAGGGGACTTTTCACAGATACGCAGTATTTT.

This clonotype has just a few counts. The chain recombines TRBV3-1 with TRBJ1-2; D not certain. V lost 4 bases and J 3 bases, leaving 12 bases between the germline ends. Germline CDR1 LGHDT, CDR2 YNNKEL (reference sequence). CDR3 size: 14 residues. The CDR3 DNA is TGTGCCAGCAGCCTCCGCGGGAGCGACTATGGCTACACCTTC. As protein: CASSLRGSDYGYTF.

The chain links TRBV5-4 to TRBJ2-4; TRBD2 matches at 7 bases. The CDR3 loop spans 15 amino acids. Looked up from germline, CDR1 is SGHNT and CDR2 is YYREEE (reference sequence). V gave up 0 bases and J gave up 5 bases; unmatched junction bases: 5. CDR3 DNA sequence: TGTGCCAGCAGCTTGGCTCGGGGGGTCGAAAACATTCAGTACTTC. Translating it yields CASSLARGVENIQYF.

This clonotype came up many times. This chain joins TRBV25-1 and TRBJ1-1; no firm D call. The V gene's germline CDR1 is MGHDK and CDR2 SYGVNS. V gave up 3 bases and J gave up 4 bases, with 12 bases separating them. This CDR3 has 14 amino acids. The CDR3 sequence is CASSDSVRGTEAFF. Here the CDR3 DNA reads TGTGCCAGCAGTGACTCAGTCCGAGGCACTGAAGCTTTCTTT.

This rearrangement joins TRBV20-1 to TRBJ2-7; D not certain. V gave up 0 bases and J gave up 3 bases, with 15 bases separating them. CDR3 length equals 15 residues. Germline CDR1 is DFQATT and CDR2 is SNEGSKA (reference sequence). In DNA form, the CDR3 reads TGCAGTGCTAGAGAGGAGAACGGCCGTATCTACGAGCAGTACTTC. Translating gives CSAREENGRIYEQYF.

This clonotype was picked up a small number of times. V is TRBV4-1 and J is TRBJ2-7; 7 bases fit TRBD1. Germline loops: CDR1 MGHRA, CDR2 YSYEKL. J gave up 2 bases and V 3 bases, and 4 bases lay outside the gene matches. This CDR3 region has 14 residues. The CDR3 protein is CASSQGTAAYEQYF. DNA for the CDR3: TGCGCCAGCAGCCAGGGGACAGCCGCCTACGAGCAGTACTTC.

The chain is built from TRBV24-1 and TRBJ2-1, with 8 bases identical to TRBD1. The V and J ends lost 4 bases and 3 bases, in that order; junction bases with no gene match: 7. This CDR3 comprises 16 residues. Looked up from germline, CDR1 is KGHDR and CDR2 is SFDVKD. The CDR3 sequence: CATSDPSGQDYNEQFF. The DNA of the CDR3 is TGTGCCACCAGTGACCCCTCGGGACAGGACTACAATGAGCAGTTCTTC.

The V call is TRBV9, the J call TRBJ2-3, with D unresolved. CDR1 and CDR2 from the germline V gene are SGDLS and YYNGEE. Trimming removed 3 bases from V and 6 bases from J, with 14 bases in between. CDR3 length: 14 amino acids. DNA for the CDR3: TGTGCCAGCAGCGCGAACTGGGGTTTGGATACGCAGTATTTT. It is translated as CASSANWGLDTQYF.

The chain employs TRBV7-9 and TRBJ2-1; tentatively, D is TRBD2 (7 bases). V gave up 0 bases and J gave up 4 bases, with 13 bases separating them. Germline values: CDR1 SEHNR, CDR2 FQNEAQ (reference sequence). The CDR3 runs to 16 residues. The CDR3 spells CASSLAPGGKYNEQFF. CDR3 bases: TGTGCCAGCAGCTTAGCGCCGGGGGGCAAGTACAATGAGCAGTTCTTC.

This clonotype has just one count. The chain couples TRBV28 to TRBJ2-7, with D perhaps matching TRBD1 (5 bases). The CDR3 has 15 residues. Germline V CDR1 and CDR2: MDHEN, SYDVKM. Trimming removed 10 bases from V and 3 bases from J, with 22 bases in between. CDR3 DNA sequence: TGTGCCACCAGCCTCAACGCAGGGTTCGACTACGAGCAGTACTTC. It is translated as CATSLNAGFDYEQYF.

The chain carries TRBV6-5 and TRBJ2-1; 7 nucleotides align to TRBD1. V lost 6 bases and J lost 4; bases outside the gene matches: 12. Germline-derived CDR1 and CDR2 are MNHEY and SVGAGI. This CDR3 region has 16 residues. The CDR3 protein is CASRAFTGETYNEQFF. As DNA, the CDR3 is TGTGCCAGCAGGGCGTTTACAGGGGAGACGTACAATGAGCAGTTCTTC.

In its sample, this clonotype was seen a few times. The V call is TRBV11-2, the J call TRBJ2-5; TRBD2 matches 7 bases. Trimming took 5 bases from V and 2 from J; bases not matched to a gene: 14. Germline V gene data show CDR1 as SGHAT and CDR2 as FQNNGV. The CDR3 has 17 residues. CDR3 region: CASSVGGLADLQETQYF. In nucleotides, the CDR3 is TGTGCCAGCAGCGTCGGGGGTCTAGCGGATTTACAAGAGACCCAGTACTTC.

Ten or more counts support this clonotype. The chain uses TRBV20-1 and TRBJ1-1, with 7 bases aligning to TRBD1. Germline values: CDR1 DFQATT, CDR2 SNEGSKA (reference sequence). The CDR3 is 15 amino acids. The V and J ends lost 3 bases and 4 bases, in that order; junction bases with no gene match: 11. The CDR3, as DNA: TGCAGTGCTAGGGATTCGACAGGGCCGGGCACTGAAGCTTTCTTT. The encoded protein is CSARDSTGPGTEAFF.

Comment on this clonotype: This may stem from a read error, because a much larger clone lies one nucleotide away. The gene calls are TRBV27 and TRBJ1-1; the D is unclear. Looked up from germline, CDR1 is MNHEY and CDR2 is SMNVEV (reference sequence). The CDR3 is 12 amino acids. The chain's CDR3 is CASSRRNTKAFF. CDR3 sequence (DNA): TGTGCCAGCAGTAGGAGGAACACTAAAGCTTTCTTT.

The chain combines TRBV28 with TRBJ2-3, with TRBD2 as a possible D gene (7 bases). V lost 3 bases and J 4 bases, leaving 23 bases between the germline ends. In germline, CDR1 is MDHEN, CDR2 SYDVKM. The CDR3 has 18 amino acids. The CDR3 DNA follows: TGTGCCAGCAGTTTTCCCCCGGGGGGCAGGCTTGGTGCAGATACGCAGTATTTT. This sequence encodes CASSFPPGGRLGADTQYF. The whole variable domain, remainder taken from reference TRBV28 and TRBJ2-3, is DVKVTQSSRYLVKRTGEKVFLECVQDMDHENMFWYRQDPGLGLRLIYFSYDVKMKEKGDIPEGYSVSREKKERFSLILESASTNQTSMYLCASSFPPGGRLGADTQYFGPGTRLTVL.

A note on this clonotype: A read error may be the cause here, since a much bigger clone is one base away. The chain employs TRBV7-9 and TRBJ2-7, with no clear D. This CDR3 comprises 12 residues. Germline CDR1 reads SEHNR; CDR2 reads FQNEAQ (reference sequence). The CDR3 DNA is TGTGCCAGCAGCCCCAGGAACTACGAGCTGTACTTC. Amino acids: CASSPRNYELYF.

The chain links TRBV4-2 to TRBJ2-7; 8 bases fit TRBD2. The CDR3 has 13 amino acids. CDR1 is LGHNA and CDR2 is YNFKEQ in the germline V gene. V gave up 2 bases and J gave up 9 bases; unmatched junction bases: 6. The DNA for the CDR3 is TGTGCCAGCAGCCAACGGGAGGGCCCAATGCAGTACTTC. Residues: CASSQREGPMQYF.

The CDR3 DNA follows: TGCAGTTTAGGCAGGGGCACTGAAGCTTTCTTT. Residues: CSLGRGTEAFF. The V and J genes are TRBV20-1 and TRBJ1-1; D perhaps matches TRBD1 (6 bases). The CDR3 is 11 amino acids. Per the germline V gene, CDR1 is DFQATT and CDR2 is SNEGSKA (reference sequence). V was pared by 8 bases and J by 4 bases, with 11 bases between.

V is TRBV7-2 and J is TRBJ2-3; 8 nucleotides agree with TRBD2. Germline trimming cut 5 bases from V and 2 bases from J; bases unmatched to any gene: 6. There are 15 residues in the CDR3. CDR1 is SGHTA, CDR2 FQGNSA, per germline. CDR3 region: CASSRSGIYTDTQYF. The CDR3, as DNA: TGTGCCAGCAGCCGTAGCGGGATCTACACAGATACGCAGTATTTT.

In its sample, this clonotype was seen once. The CDR3 DNA reads as TGTGCCTGGAGTGTAACTAGCGGGCCCTCCTACGAGCAGTACTTC. Its protein is CAWSVTSGPSYEQYF. The chain recombines TRBV30 with TRBJ2-7, with TRBD2 matching over 9 bases. The V and J ends lost 0 bases and 0 bases, in that order; junction bases with no gene match: 3. CDR1 and CDR2 (germline): GTSNPN, SVGIG (reference sequence). The CDR3 is 15 residues long.

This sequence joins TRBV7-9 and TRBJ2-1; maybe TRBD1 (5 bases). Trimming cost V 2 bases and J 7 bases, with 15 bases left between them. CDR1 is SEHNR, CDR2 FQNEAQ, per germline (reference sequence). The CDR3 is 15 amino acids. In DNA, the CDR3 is TGTGCCAGCAGCTTATATAACAGCCACAGGAATGAGCAGTTCTTC. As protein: CASSLYNSHRNEQFF.

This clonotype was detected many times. This CDR3 is CASSFRLGSLQFF. For the CDR3, the DNA is TGTGCCAGCAGTTTTCGACTCGGAAGTCTGCAGTTCTTC. V gene TRBV28 combines with J gene TRBJ2-1; no firm D call. V lost 3 bases and J lost 12, with 15 bases in between. This CDR3 region has 13 residues. Looked up from germline, CDR1 is MDHEN and CDR2 is SYDVKM.

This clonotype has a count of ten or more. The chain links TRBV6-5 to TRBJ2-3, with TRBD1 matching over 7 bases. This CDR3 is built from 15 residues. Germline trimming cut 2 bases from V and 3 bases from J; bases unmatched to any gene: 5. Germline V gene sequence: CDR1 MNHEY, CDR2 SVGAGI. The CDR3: CASSYRGLETDTQYF. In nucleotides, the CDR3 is TGTGCCAGCAGTTACAGGGGGCTAGAAACAGATACGCAGTATTTT.

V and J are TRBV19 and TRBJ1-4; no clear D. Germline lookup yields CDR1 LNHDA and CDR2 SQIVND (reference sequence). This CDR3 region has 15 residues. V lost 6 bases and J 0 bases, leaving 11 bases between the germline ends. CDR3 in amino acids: CASRIRGSTNEKLFF. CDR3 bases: TGTGCCAGTAGGATTCGGGGTTCAACTAATGAAAAACTGTTTTTT.